The entry below describes one TCR beta chain. Its antigen is unidentified. This entry comes from a study of immune evolution from preneoplasia to lung adenocarcinoma. Study overall: HLA loss of heterozygosity: less than 9% AIS, under 19% MIA, about 35% ADC, none AAH. Findings of the study overall: From normal lung to invasive adenocarcinoma, top clone frequencies appeared to decrease.

Method: immunoSEQ multiplex PCR; TCRdb's copy keeps in-frame clones and lacks some. The repertoire holds 6,000 to 7,500 clones, with roughly four fifths as singletons. The CDR3 has 18 amino acids. J was trimmed by 8 bases and V by 1 base; bases with no gene match: 11. Germline assignment: CDR1 SGHVS and CDR2 FQNEAQ. V and J are TRBV7-8 and TRBJ2-1, with 13 bases aligning to TRBD2. The TCR was taken from a person aged 60-80 years with lung adenocarcinoma. The sample was FFPE minimally invasive lung adenocarcinoma tissue. The CDR3 DNA reads TGTGCCAGCAGCTTAGTATGGTTTACTAGCGGGAGGGCCGATGAGCAGTTCTTC. It encodes CASSLVWFTSGRADEQFF.